This TCR beta chain stems from a study of beta chain features in type 1 diabetes. Regarding the study as a whole: It was among patients, rather than healthy donors, that naive, central memory and Treg TCRB repertoires appeared more similar. People with Type 1 diabetes carried modestly yet significantly shorter TCRB CDR3s in all four CD4+ subsets.

Details on this clone: Its antigen is still unknown.

The authors reverse transcribed all of the isolated RNA, so sequencing captured expressed TCRB transcripts. Read counts averaged around 3.5 million for samples of naive, central memory and regulatory T cells. The method was immunoSEQ multiplex PCR; TCRdb's version includes in-frame clones alone and lacks a portion of them. The table records 250,000 to 350,000 clones, around 15% of them present only once. Germline-derived CDR1 and CDR2 are SNHLY and FYNNEI. V gave up 4 bases and J gave up 7 bases, with 14 bases separating them. The CDR3 sequence is 14 residues long. About 116 mL of blood, on average, came from one heparinised draw per donor.

Sample: naive CD4+ T cells from blood. This rearrangement joins TRBV2 to TRBJ1-5; no firm D call. This TCR was sampled from a man in his thirties or forties with type 1 diabetes. The CDR3 coding sequence is TGTGCCAGCAGTGCTTACGGAATCGGGCAGCCCCAGCATTTT. The encoded protein is CASSAYGIGQPQHF.